A selection of T cell receptor beta chains follows, all from one sample in a study of T-cell reconstitution after alpha-beta-depleted transplantation in children. TCRdb redid the calling of the PCR reads with MiXCR, one entry per CDR3 protein. The table has a few hundred thousand distinct CDR3 sequences, nearly 8% seen once. Source: peripheral blood, taken 360 days after TCRalphabeta/CD19-depleted stem cell transplant. These receptor sequences come from a female patient between 2 and 15 years old who had a stem cell transplant for Fanconi anemia, so the T cells may come from the graft donor. CDR3s include the opening cysteine and the closing phenylalanine or tryptophan. The D gene is left open where the match is weak. Size is stated for part of the rows, as once, few or many counts, or as a class when the clone is expanded.

v_call: TRBV7-9; clone_size: many; j_call: TRBJ2-3; d_call: NA; cdr3_aa: CASSFRVFGTQYF; cdr3_nt: TGTGCCAGCAGCTTTCGGGTTTTTGGTACGCAGTATTTT
v_call: TRBV12-3/TRBV12-4; clone_size: few; j_call: TRBJ1-4; d_call: NA; cdr3_aa: CASSLAAPGHRRLNEKLFF; cdr3_nt: TGTGCCAGCAGTTTAGCGGCCCCGGGACACCGACGCCTTAATGAAAAACTGTTTTTT
v_call: TRBV5-1; clone_size: many; j_call: TRBJ2-1; d_call: NA; cdr3_aa: CASSPGVEQFF; cdr3_nt: TGCGCCAGCAGCCCTGGCGTAGAGCAGTTCTTC
v_call: TRBV6-5; clone_size: many; j_call: TRBJ2-1; d_call: NA; cdr3_aa: CASRPPSSYNEQFF; cdr3_nt: TGTGCCAGCAGGCCCCCTAGCTCCTACAATGAGCAGTTCTTC
v_call: TRBV6-2/TRBV6-3; clone_size: many; j_call: TRBJ2-3; d_call: NA; cdr3_aa: CASSYSGVDTQYF; cdr3_nt: TGTGCCAGCAGTTACTCGGGGGTCGATACGCAGTATTTT
v_call: TRBV6-5; clone_size: many; j_call: TRBJ1-1; d_call: NA; cdr3_aa: CASTLETHTEAFF; cdr3_nt: TGTGCCAGCACCTTGGAAACCCACACTGAAGCTTTCTTT
v_call: TRBV28; clone_size: NA; j_call: TRBJ1-2; d_call: NA; cdr3_aa: CASRGDNYYGYTF; cdr3_nt: TGTGCCAGCAGGGGGGACAACTACTATGGCTACACCTTC
v_call: TRBV4-2; clone_size: many; j_call: TRBJ1-1; d_call: NA; cdr3_aa: CASSQAGDTEAFF; cdr3_nt: TGTGCCAGCAGCCAAGCAGGGGACACTGAAGCTTTCTTT
v_call: TRBV7-2; clone_size: few; j_call: TRBJ1-1; d_call: NA; cdr3_aa: CASSLDRPEAFF; cdr3_nt: TGTGCCAGCAGCTTAGATCGACCTGAGGCTTTCTTT
v_call: TRBV20-1; clone_size: NA; j_call: TRBJ1-2; d_call: NA; cdr3_aa: CSARDWSQGYYGYTF; cdr3_nt: TGCAGTGCTAGAGATTGGTCCCAGGGCTACTATGGCTACACCTTC
v_call: TRBV2; clone_size: many; j_call: TRBJ1-5; d_call: TRBD1; cdr3_aa: CASSGVAGQGPSRPQHF; cdr3_nt: TGTGCCAGCAGTGGCGTCGCGGGACAGGGGCCTAGTCGGCCCCAGCATTTT
v_call: TRBV7-6; clone_size: many; j_call: TRBJ2-3; d_call: NA; cdr3_aa: CASSPGIDRDTQYF; cdr3_nt: TGTGCCAGCAGCCCTGGTATCGACCGAGATACGCAGTATTTT
v_call: TRBV12-3/TRBV12-4; clone_size: many; j_call: TRBJ2-5; d_call: NA; cdr3_aa: CASDHGGQETQYF; cdr3_nt: TGTGCCAGCGATCACGGGGGTCAAGAGACCCAGTACTTC
v_call: TRBV7-3; clone_size: NA; j_call: TRBJ2-1; d_call: NA; cdr3_aa: CASSSLNYNEQFF; cdr3_nt: TGTGCCAGCAGCTCTCTGAACTACAATGAGCAGTTCTTC
v_call: TRBV7-2; clone_size: few; j_call: TRBJ1-6; d_call: NA; cdr3_aa: CASSLAEDYSSYNSPLHF; cdr3_nt: TGTGCCAGCAGCTTAGCCGAAGATTATAGCTCCTATAATTCACCCCTCCACTTT
v_call: TRBV5-1; clone_size: few; j_call: TRBJ1-2; d_call: NA; cdr3_aa: CASSSDRALNYGYTF; cdr3_nt: TGCGCCAGCAGCTCGGACAGAGCCCTTAACTATGGCTACACCTTC
v_call: TRBV3-1; clone_size: few; j_call: TRBJ2-5; d_call: NA; cdr3_aa: CASSQDSQETQYF; cdr3_nt: TGTGCCAGCAGCCAAGATTCGCAAGAGACCCAGTACTTC
v_call: TRBV20-1; clone_size: NA; j_call: TRBJ1-2; d_call: NA; cdr3_aa: CSARDDPSMGYGYTF; cdr3_nt: TGCAGTGCTAGAGATGACCCTAGTATGGGCTATGGCTACACCTTC
v_call: TRBV4-2; clone_size: NA; j_call: TRBJ2-5; d_call: NA; cdr3_aa: CASSQVESGEGGETQYF; cdr3_nt: TGTGCCAGCAGCCAAGTCGAGAGCGGGGAGGGGGGAGAGACCCAGTACTTC
v_call: TRBV27; clone_size: many; j_call: TRBJ2-7; d_call: TRBD2; cdr3_aa: CASSLSGPVAGSSYEQYF; cdr3_nt: TGTGCCAGCAGTTTATCAGGTCCGGTAGCGGGAAGCTCCTACGAGCAGTACTTC
v_call: TRBV6-2/TRBV6-3; clone_size: NA; j_call: TRBJ2-5; d_call: TRBD1; cdr3_aa: CASSSDRVPQETQYF; cdr3_nt: TGTGCCAGCAGTTCCGACAGGGTCCCCCAAGAGACCCAGTACTTC
v_call: TRBV4-3; clone_size: NA; j_call: TRBJ1-1; d_call: NA; cdr3_aa: CASSQWVEGGNTEAFF; cdr3_nt: TGCGCCAGCAGCCAATGGGTCGAGGGGGGGAACACTGAAGCTTTCTTT
v_call: TRBV9; clone_size: many; j_call: TRBJ2-3; d_call: TRBD2; cdr3_aa: CASSASSGGAADTQYF; cdr3_nt: TGTGCCAGCAGCGCCTCCAGCGGGGGGGCCGCAGATACGCAGTATTTT
v_call: TRBV2; clone_size: many; j_call: TRBJ2-5; d_call: NA; cdr3_aa: CASSEDRVGETQYF; cdr3_nt: TGTGCCAGCAGTGAAGACAGGGTAGGAGAGACCCAGTACTTC
v_call: TRBV7-6; clone_size: many; j_call: TRBJ2-7; d_call: TRBD1; cdr3_aa: CASSSETGSYEQYF; cdr3_nt: TGTGCCAGCAGCTCGGAGACAGGGAGCTACGAGCAGTACTTC
v_call: TRBV20-1; clone_size: many; j_call: TRBJ2-5; d_call: TRBD2; cdr3_aa: CSATGLEETQYF; cdr3_nt: TGCAGTGCTACGGGACTAGAAGAGACCCAGTACTTC
v_call: TRBV5-1; clone_size: many; j_call: TRBJ2-5; d_call: NA; cdr3_aa: CASSLFRAGEGETQYF; cdr3_nt: TGCGCCAGCAGCTTGTTTCGTGCAGGGGAAGGAGAGACCCAGTACTTC